These T cell receptor beta chains were read from a single sample in a study of cytomegalovirus exposure and HLA in healthy donors. Sequencing used immunoSEQ multiplex PCR; TCRdb keeps in-frame clones, though not all of them. The sample shows over 200,000 clones, 70% to 80% of them seen only once. Input material: PBMCs. The receptors were sampled from a woman aged 60 to 75 in good health and CMV-seropositive. Both conserved end residues are part of each CDR3. The order of the fields is J gene, D gene, clone size, V gene, CDR3 DNA, CDR3 protein. The D gene is left open where the match is weak. Size is omitted from some rows. Given values are once, few, many or a class for expanded clones.

J gene: TRBJ1-6
D gene: .
clone size: .
V gene: TRBV14
CDR3 DNA: TGTGCCAGCAGCCATCGGCGGGGGTCCTTCTCACCCCTCCACTTT
CDR3 protein: CASSHRRGSFSPLHF

J gene: TRBJ1-1
D gene: TRBD1
clone size: .
V gene: TRBV2
CDR3 DNA: TGTGCCAGCAGCATAAGGCGGGGGGGGTCCAGGGGGGACACTGAAGCTTTCTTT
CDR3 protein: CASSIRRGGSRGDTEAFF

J gene: TRBJ2-7
D gene: .
clone size: .
V gene: TRBV7-8
CDR3 DNA: TGTGCCAGCAGCTTAAGGTCGGGGGGCCGTGTTATAGTCGAGCAGTACTTC
CDR3 protein: CASSLRSGGRVIVEQYF

J gene: TRBJ1-1
D gene: TRBD1
clone size: .
V gene: TRBV30
CDR3 DNA: TGTGCCTGGAGCCTCACAGGGGGTAACACTGAAGCTTTCTTT
CDR3 protein: CAWSLTGGNTEAFF

J gene: TRBJ1-6
D gene: .
clone size: .
V gene: TRBV30
CDR3 DNA: TGTGCCTGGAAAGACAGGCCCCTCTATAATTCACCCCTCCACTTT
CDR3 protein: CAWKDRPLYNSPLHF

J gene: TRBJ2-5
D gene: .
clone size: .
V gene: TRBV15
CDR3 DNA: TGTGCCACCAGCAGAGACCGGGGAAGGGAGACCCAGTACTTC
CDR3 protein: CATSRDRGRETQYF

J gene: TRBJ1-1
D gene: .
clone size: few
V gene: TRBV9
CDR3 DNA: TGTGCCAGCAGCGTAAATGCGGGGCCAAGCTTGGAAGCTTTCTTT
CDR3 protein: CASSVNAGPSLEAFF

J gene: TRBJ1-1
D gene: TRBD1
clone size: .
V gene: TRBV19
CDR3 DNA: TGTGCCAGTAATCGAGGGGGCCAATGGAACACTGAAGCTTTCTTT
CDR3 protein: CASNRGGQWNTEAFF

J gene: TRBJ1-2
D gene: TRBD1
clone size: .
V gene: TRBV30
CDR3 DNA: TGTGCCTGGAGTGCGACAGGGTCCTTCGAGGGTGGCTACACCTTC
CDR3 protein: CAWSATGSFEGGYTF

J gene: TRBJ1-1
D gene: .
clone size: .
V gene: TRBV28
CDR3 DNA: TGTGCCAGCAGCCCTATCAACAGGGCTGGGGAAGCTTTCTTT
CDR3 protein: CASSPINRAGEAFF

J gene: TRBJ2-3
D gene: .
clone size: .
V gene: TRBV5-1
CDR3 DNA: TGCGCCAGTAGCTTTGCGGGGAGCACAGATACGCAGTATTTT
CDR3 protein: CASSFAGSTDTQYF

J gene: TRBJ2-7
D gene: TRBD2
clone size: once
V gene: TRBV9
CDR3 DNA: TGTGCCAGCAGCGTAGGGGCTAGCGGGGAATCGTACGAGCAGTACTTC
CDR3 protein: CASSVGASGESYEQYF

J gene: TRBJ2-1
D gene: .
clone size: .
V gene: TRBV7-9
CDR3 DNA: TGTGCCAGCAGCTTAAAACGGATCGGGGATGAGCAGTTCTTC
CDR3 protein: CASSLKRIGDEQFF

J gene: TRBJ2-1
D gene: .
clone size: .
V gene: TRBV29-1
CDR3 DNA: TGCAGCGGCAAGTCGCAGGCTTACAATGAGCAGTTCTTC
CDR3 protein: CSGKSQAYNEQFF

J gene: TRBJ1-1
D gene: TRBD1
clone size: few
V gene: TRBV25-1
CDR3 DNA: TGTGCCACCAAAGAGACAGGGCTTGAAGCTTTCTTT
CDR3 protein: CATKETGLEAFF

J gene: TRBJ2-1
D gene: .
clone size: .
V gene: TRBV7-2
CDR3 DNA: TGTGCCAGCAGCTTAGGAGAGGCAAACTACAATGAGCAGTTCTTC
CDR3 protein: CASSLGEANYNEQFF

J gene: TRBJ2-7
D gene: TRBD1
clone size: .
V gene: TRBV6-5
CDR3 DNA: TGTGCCAGCAGTAAGGACAGGGGTGAGCAGTACTTC
CDR3 protein: CASSKDRGEQYF

J gene: TRBJ1-1
D gene: .
clone size: .
V gene: TRBV7-9
CDR3 DNA: TGTGCCAGCAGCCCGGGAGTGGGGACTGAAGCTTTCTTT
CDR3 protein: CASSPGVGTEAFF